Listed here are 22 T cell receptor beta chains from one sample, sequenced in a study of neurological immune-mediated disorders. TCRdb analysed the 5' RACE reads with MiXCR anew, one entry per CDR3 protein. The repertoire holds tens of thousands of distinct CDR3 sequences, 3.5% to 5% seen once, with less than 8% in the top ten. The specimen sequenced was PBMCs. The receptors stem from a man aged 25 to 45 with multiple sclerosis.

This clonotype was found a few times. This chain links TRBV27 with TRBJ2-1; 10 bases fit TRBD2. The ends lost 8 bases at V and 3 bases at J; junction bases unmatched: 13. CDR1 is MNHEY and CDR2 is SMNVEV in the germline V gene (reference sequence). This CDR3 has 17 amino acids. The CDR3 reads CASAPSSAGGYYNEQFF. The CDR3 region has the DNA TGTGCCAGCGCCCCCAGCTCAGCGGGGGGGTACTACAATGAGCAGTTCTTC.

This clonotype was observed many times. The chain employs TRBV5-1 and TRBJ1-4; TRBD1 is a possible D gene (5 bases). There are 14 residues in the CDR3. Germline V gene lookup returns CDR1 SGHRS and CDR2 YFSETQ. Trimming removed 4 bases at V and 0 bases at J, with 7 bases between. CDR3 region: CASSVGATNEKLFF. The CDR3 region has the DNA TGCGCCAGCAGCGTGGGGGCAACTAATGAAAAACTGTTTTTT.

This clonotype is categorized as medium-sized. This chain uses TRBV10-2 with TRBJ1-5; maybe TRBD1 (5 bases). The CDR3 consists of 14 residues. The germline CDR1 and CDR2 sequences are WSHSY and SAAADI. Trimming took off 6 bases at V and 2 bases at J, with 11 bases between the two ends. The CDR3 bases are TGCGCCAGCAGAGGGGACGGACGCAATCAGCCCCAGCATTTT. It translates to CASRGDGRNQPQHF.

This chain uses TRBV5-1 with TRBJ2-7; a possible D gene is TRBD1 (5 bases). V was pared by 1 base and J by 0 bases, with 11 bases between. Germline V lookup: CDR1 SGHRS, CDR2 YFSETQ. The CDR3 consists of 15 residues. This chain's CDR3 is CASSLTGANSYEQYF. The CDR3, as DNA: TGCGCCAGCAGCTTGACAGGTGCGAACTCCTACGAGCAGTACTTC.

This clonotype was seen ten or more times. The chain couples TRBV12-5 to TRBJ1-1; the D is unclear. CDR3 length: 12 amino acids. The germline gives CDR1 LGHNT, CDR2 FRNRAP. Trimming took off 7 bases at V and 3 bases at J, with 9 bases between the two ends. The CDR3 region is CASARGHTEAFF. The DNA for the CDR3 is TGTGCTAGTGCCCGAGGGCACACTGAAGCTTTCTTT.

CDR3 amino acids: CSARIRDRGTIPTNEQFF. The CDR3 coding sequence is TGCAGTGCTAGGATTCGGGACAGGGGAACTATTCCTACCAATGAGCAGTTCTTC. V usage is TRBV20-1 and J usage is TRBJ2-1; 10 nucleotides agree with TRBD1. Germline lookup yields CDR1 DFQATT and CDR2 SNEGSKA (reference sequence). The junction had 17 bases not matched to a gene; V was cut back by 3 bases and J by 6 bases. The length of the CDR3 is 18 residues.

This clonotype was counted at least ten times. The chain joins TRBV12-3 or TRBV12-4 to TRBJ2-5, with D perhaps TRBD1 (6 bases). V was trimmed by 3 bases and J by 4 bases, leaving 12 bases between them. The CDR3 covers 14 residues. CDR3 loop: CASSLYETGETQYF. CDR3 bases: TGTGCCAGCAGTTTGTACGAGACAGGAGAGACCCAGTACTTC.

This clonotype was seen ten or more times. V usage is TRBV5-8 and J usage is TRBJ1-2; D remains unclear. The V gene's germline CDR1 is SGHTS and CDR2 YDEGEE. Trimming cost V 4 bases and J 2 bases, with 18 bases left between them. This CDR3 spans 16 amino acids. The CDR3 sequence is CASSPSFMRLNYGYTF. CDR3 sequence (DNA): TGTGCCAGCAGCCCGAGTTTTATGCGCCTCAACTATGGCTACACCTTC.

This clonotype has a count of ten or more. Written as DNA, the CDR3 is TGCGCCAGCAGCTTCCGGCGGGGACTCACAGATACGCAGTATTTT. Translation gives CASSFRRGLTDTQYF. J is TRBJ2-3 and V is TRBV5-1; D is possibly TRBD2 (6 bases). V was trimmed by 2 bases and J by 2 bases, leaving 12 bases between them. The CDR3 runs 15 residues. Germline assignment: CDR1 SGHRS and CDR2 YFSETQ. Filled out from reference TRBV5-1 and TRBJ2-3, the complete variable domain reads KAGVTQTPRYLIKTRGQQVTLSCSPISGHRSVSWYQQTPGQGLQFLFEYFSETQRNKGNFPGRFSGRQFSNSRSEMNVSTLELGDSALYLCASSFRRGLTDTQYFGPGTRLTVL.

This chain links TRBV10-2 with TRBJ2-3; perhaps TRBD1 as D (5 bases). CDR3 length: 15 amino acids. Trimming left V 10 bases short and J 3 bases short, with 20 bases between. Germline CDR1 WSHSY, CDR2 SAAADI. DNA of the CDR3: TGCGCCACAACCCTGCGGTGGGGCCGGACAGATACGCAGTATTTT. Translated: CATTLRWGRTDTQYF.

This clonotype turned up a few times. CDR3 nucleotide sequence: TGTGCCAGCAGCTTGGCCCAGGGGTGGTACAATGAGCAGTTCTTC. Its translation: CASSLAQGWYNEQFF. This rearrangement joins TRBV5-6 to TRBJ2-1, with D maybe TRBD1 (6 bases). CDR3 size: 15 residues. V lost 0 bases to trimming and J lost 4 bases, with 11 bases between them. Germline V gene lookup returns CDR1 SGHDT and CDR2 YYEEEE.

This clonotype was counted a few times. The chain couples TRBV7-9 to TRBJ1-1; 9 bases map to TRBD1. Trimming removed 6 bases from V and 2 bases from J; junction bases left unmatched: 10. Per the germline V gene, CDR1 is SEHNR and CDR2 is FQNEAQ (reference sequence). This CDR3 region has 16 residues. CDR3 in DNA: TGTGCCAGCAGACAGAGACAGGGGGTAAAAAACACTGAAGCTTTCTTT. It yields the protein CASRQRQGVKNTEAFF.

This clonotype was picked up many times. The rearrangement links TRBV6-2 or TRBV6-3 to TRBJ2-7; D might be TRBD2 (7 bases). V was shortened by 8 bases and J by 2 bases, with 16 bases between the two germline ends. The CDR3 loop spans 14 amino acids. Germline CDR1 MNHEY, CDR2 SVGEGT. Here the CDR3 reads CASSRGAGTYEQYV. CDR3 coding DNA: TGTGCCAGCTCCCGGGGGGCAGGCACCTACGAGCAGTACGTC.

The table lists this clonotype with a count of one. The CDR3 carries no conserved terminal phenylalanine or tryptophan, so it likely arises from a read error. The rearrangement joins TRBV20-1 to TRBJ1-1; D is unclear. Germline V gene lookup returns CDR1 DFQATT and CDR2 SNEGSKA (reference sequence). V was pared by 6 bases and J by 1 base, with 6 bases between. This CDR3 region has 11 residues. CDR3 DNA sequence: TGCAGTGCATATCCGAACACTGAAGCTTTCTAT. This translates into CSAYPNTEAFY.

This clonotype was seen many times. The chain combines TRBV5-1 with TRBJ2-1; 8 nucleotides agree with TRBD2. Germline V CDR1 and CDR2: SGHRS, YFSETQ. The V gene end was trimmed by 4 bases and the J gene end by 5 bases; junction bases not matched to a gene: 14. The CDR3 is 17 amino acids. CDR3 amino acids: CASSREGHSIGDNEQFF. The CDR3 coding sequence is TGCGCCAGCAGCCGGGAGGGGCACAGTATCGGGGACAATGAGCAGTTCTTC. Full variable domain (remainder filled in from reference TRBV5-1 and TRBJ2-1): KAGVTQTPRYLIKTRGQQVTLSCSPISGHRSVSWYQQTPGQGLQFLFEYFSETQRNKGNFPGRFSGRQFSNSRSEMNVSTLELGDSALYLCASSREGHSIGDNEQFFGPGTRLTVL.

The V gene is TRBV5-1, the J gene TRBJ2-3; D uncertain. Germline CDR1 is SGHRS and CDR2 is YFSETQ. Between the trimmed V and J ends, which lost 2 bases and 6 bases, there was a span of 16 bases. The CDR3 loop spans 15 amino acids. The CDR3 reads CASSLEDPRVDTQYF. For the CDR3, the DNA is TGCGCCAGCAGCTTAGAGGACCCCCGGGTGGATACGCAGTATTTT. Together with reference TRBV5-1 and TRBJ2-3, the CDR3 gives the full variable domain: KAGVTQTPRYLIKTRGQQVTLSCSPISGHRSVSWYQQTPGQGLQFLFEYFSETQRNKGNFPGRFSGRQFSNSRSEMNVSTLELGDSALYLCASSLEDPRVDTQYFGPGTRLTVL.

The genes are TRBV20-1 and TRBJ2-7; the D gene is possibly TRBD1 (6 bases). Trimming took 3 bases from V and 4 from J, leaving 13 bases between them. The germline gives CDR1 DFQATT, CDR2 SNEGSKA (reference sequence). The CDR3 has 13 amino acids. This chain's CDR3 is CSASGQGLYEQYF. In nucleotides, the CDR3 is TGCAGTGCTAGCGGGCAGGGGCTGTACGAGCAGTACTTC.

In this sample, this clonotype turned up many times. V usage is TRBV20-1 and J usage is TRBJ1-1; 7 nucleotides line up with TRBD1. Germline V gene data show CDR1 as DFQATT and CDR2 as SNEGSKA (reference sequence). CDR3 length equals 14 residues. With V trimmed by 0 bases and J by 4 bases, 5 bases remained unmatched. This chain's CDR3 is CSARDPDRVTEAFF. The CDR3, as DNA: TGCAGTGCTAGAGATCCAGACAGGGTCACTGAAGCTTTCTTT.

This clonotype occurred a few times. The CDR3 DNA sequence: TGTGCCAGCAGCTTGATAATAGAAACCGAGCAGTACTTC. This translates into CASSLIIETEQYF. This chain connects TRBV5-5 to TRBJ2-7; D gene uncertain. The germline V and J ends were trimmed by 1 base and 6 bases, with 11 bases remaining between them. Germline lookup yields CDR1 SGHKS and CDR2 YYEKEE (reference sequence). This CDR3 is built from 13 residues.

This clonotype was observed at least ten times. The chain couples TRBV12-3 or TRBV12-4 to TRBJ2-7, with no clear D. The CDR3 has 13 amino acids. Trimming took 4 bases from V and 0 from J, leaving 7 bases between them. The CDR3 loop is CASSYQSSYEQYF. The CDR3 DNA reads TGTGCCAGCAGTTATCAGAGCTCCTACGAGCAGTACTTC.

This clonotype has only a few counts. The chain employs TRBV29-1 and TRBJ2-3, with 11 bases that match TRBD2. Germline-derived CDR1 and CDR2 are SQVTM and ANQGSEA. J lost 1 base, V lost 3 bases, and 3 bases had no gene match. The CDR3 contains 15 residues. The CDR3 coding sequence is TGCAGCGTTGAGACTAGCGGGACCCGCACAGATACGCAGTATTTT. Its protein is CSVETSGTRTDTQYF.

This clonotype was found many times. CDR3 sequence (DNA): TGCGCCAGCAGCTCCCGGACAGGGGACGATGAGCAGTTCTTC. It is translated as CASSSRTGDDEQFF. The chain carries TRBV5-1 and TRBJ2-1, with TRBD1 identical over 9 bases. The CDR3 is 14 residues long. Germline CDR1 SGHRS, CDR2 YFSETQ. Trimming took 3 bases from V and 8 from J; bases not matched to a gene: 6.